Listed here are 18 T cell receptor beta chains from one sample, sequenced in a study of cytomegalovirus exposure and HLA in healthy donors. Both 60 Vbeta primers and 13 Jbeta primers went into the PCR. Measured with immunoSEQ multiplex PCR; TCRdb has only the in-frame clones, and not every one. The sample yields about 110,000 clones, roughly four fifths seen once. Source material: PBMCs. The source of these receptors is a woman aged 25 to 45 in good health and CMV-seronegative.

V is TRBV4-2 and J is TRBJ2-7; the D gene is possibly TRBD1 (5 bases). Germline lookup yields CDR1 LGHNA and CDR2 YNFKEQ. CDR3 length: 15 residues. Between the trimmed V and J ends, which lost 1 base and 0 bases, there was a span of 10 bases. CDR3 nucleotide sequence: TGTGCCAGCAGCCAAGGGGTTGGGGCCTCCTACGAGCAGTACTTC. It translates to CASSQGVGASYEQYF.

V usage is TRBV30 and J usage is TRBJ2-5; tentatively, D is TRBD1 (5 bases). Germline CDR1 and CDR2: GTSNPN and SVGIG (reference sequence). Trimming took off 3 bases at V and 5 bases at J, with 13 bases between the two ends. The CDR3 sequence is 13 residues long. CDR3 sequence reads: CAWSLVGVETQYF. CDR3 DNA sequence: TGTGCCTGGAGCTTAGTAGGGGTCGAGACCCAGTACTTC. Using reference TRBV30 and TRBJ2-5 for the parts outside the CDR3, the full variable domain is SQTIHQWPATLVQPVGSPLSLECTVEGTSNPNLYWYRQAAGRGLQLLFYSVGIGQISSEVPQNLSASRPQDRQFILSSKKLLLSDSGFYLCAWSLVGVETQYFGPGTRLLVL.

The chain is built from TRBV9 and TRBJ2-5, with TRBD1 matching over 9 bases. The CDR3 runs 15 residues. Losses at the gene ends were 6 bases for V and 4 bases for J; bases not matched to a gene: 10. Germline lookup yields CDR1 SGDLS and CDR2 YYNGEE. The CDR3 spells CASTPDRGGAETQYF. The CDR3 DNA reads as TGTGCCAGCACCCCGGACAGGGGAGGCGCAGAGACCCAGTACTTC.

This chain joins TRBV13 and TRBJ2-3; tentative D call: TRBD1 (6 bases). CDR1 is PRHDT and CDR2 is FYEKMQ in the germline V gene (reference sequence). The CDR3 runs 15 residues. Trimming removed 5 bases from V and 2 bases from J, with 14 bases in between. The CDR3 spells CASSPRQEITDTQYF. CDR3 in DNA: TGTGCCAGCAGCCCTCGACAGGAGATCACAGATACGCAGTATTTT.

The V call is TRBV19, the J call TRBJ2-7; D unresolved. V was cut by 3 bases and J by 0 bases, with 12 bases left in between. This CDR3 contains 15 residues. Germline CDR1 is LNHDA and CDR2 is SQIVND (reference sequence). The CDR3 protein is CASSIKTTNSYEQYF. CDR3 sequence (DNA): TGTGCCAGTAGTATTAAGACAACAAACTCCTACGAGCAGTACTTC.

The sample holds a few counts of this clone. The chain uses TRBV7-9 and TRBJ1-1, with a tentative D call TRBD1 (6 bases). The V gene's germline CDR1 is SEHNR and CDR2 FQNEAQ (reference sequence). The CDR3 consists of 13 residues. Trimming shortened V by 1 base and J by 5 bases, and 8 bases separated the two germline ends. The CDR3 sequence is CASSLDRVTEAFF. CDR3 DNA: TGTGCCAGCAGCTTAGACAGGGTGACTGAAGCTTTCTTT.

This CDR3 reads CASSSAGNLGEQYF. The DNA of the CDR3 is TGTGCCAGCAGTTCGGCAGGGAATCTTGGGGAGCAGTACTTC. This rearrangement joins TRBV9 to TRBJ2-7, with a weak D call TRBD1 (5 bases). CDR1 is SGDLS, CDR2 YYNGEE, per germline. Trimming pared 5 bases from V and 7 bases from J, leaving 19 bases between. The length of the CDR3 is 14 residues.

The chain couples TRBV30 to TRBJ2-7, with D possibly matching TRBD2 (5 bases). This CDR3 comprises 16 residues. V gave up 2 bases and J gave up 5 bases, with 22 bases separating them. CDR1 is GTSNPN and CDR2 is SVGIG in the germline V gene (reference sequence). The CDR3 here is CAWSILTGRAADEQYF. CDR3 sequence (DNA): TGTGCCTGGAGTATTTTGACGGGAAGAGCGGCTGACGAGCAGTACTTC.

This rearrangement joins TRBV4-2 to TRBJ1-1, with D possibly being TRBD1 (6 bases). Germline V lookup: CDR1 LGHNA, CDR2 YNFKEQ. Between the trimmed V and J ends, which lost 0 bases and 7 bases, there was a span of 15 bases. This CDR3 spans 15 amino acids. The CDR3 DNA sequence: TGTGCCAGCAGCCAAGATGCAGGGGATGGTAATGAAGCTTTCTTT. It is translated as CASSQDAGDGNEAFF.

The CDR3 protein is CASSPRRSGSIPYEQYF. The CDR3 region has the DNA TGTGCCAGCAGCCCCCGCCGGAGCGGGAGCATTCCCTACGAGCAGTACTTC. The chain combines TRBV7-8 with TRBJ2-7, with 8 bases lining up with TRBD2. Germline V lookup: CDR1 SGHVS, CDR2 FQNEAQ. The CDR3 runs to 17 residues. Germline trimming cut 5 bases from V and 2 bases from J; bases unmatched to any gene: 14. The entire variable domain, with the rest obtained from reference TRBV7-8 and TRBJ2-7, is as follows: GAGVSQSPRYKVAKRGQDVALRCDPISGHVSLFWYQQALGQGPEFLTYFQNEAQLDKSGLPSDRFFAERPEGSVSTLKIQRTQQEDSAVYLCASSPRRSGSIPYEQYFGPGTRLTVT.

The V gene is TRBV18, the J gene TRBJ2-3, with 10 bases lining up with TRBD2. Unmatched junction bases numbered 5, after V lost 1 base and J lost 4 bases. The CDR3 consists of 16 residues. Germline-derived CDR1 and CDR2 are KGHSH and LQKENI. The CDR3 sequence is CASSPRTSGVSDTQYF. CDR3 bases: TGTGCCAGCTCACCACGAACTAGCGGGGTTTCAGATACGCAGTATTTT.

This sequence joins TRBV6-5 and TRBJ2-7; D gene unclear. Trimming removed 5 bases from V and 2 bases from J, with 13 bases in between. CDR3 length equals 14 residues. The germline V gene encodes CDR1 MNHEY and CDR2 SVGAGI. The CDR3 nucleotides are TGTGCCAGCAGTCGAATTGACTGGACCTACGAGCAGTACTTC. It codes for CASSRIDWTYEQYF.

This rearrangement joins TRBV14 to TRBJ2-7; possibly TRBD2 for D (5 bases). Germline CDR1 and CDR2: SGHDN and FVKESK. Trimming left V 3 bases short and J 4 bases short, with 19 bases between. This CDR3 is 16 amino acids long. Here the CDR3 DNA reads TGTGCCAGCAGCCACCCCGGGGAGACGGCAATATACGAGCAGTACTTC. Its translation is CASSHPGETAIYEQYF.

This clone has only a few counts. J is TRBJ1-5 and V is TRBV5-5; D uncertain. V lost 1 base, J lost 5 bases, and 4 bases lay in between. The CDR3 length is 12 residues. The germline CDR1 and CDR2 sequences are SGHKS and YYEKEE (reference sequence). CDR3 bases: TGTGCCAGCAGCTTGCTTGATCAGCCCCAGCATTTT. Amino acids: CASSLLDQPQHF.

The gene calls are TRBV28 and TRBJ2-7; 7 bases fit TRBD2. The J segment lost 6 bases and the V segment lost 10 bases, leaving 12 bases of the junction unmatched. Germline V lookup: CDR1 MDHEN, CDR2 SYDVKM. The CDR3 sequence is 13 residues long. The chain's CDR3 is CAIRTGGDVEQYF. DNA for the CDR3: TGTGCCATCCGAACGGGGGGAGATGTCGAGCAGTACTTC.

In its sample, this clone was seen a few times. This chain links TRBV27 with TRBJ1-6, with TRBD1 matching over 7 bases. Trimming cost V 4 bases and J 9 bases; bases outside gene matches: 9. This CDR3 comprises 15 residues. The germline V gene has CDR1 MNHEY and CDR2 SMNVEV (reference sequence). The CDR3 DNA reads as TGTGCCAGCAGTTATGGGGACAGAAGATTTTCACCCCTCCACTTT. It encodes CASSYGDRRFSPLHF.

This clone appeared a few times. The J gene is TRBJ1-5, the V gene TRBV6-5; 7 positions match TRBD1. CDR3 length: 14 amino acids. With 4 bases clipped from V and 3 bases from J, the junction kept 3 bases outside the gene matches. Germline CDR1 MNHEY, CDR2 SVGAGI. For the CDR3, the DNA is TGTGCCAGCAGTTCCGACAGGGTCAATCAGCCCCAGCATTTT. This codes for CASSSDRVNQPQHF.

This sequence joins TRBV6-1 and TRBJ2-2; D gene unclear. The germline V and J ends were trimmed by 4 bases and 4 bases, with 10 bases remaining between them. Per germline, CDR1 MNHNS and CDR2 SASEGT. The CDR3 has 14 residues. The CDR3 reads CASSALAGTGELFF. In nucleotides, the CDR3 is TGTGCCAGCAGTGCTTTAGCCGGCACCGGGGAGCTGTTTTTT.